This entry describes one TCR beta chain. The sample originates from a study of OX40 agonist ivuxolimab in advanced cancers. Data came from immunoSEQ multiplex PCR; TCRdb stores just in-frame clones and leaves some out. The data show about 48,000 clones, approximately 79% seen once. This material consisted of CD4+ or CD8+ T cells sorted from blood, taken in a trial of the OX40 agonist ivuxolimab. The receptor was isolated from an adult with an advanced solid tumor such as melanoma, head and neck, liver or kidney cancer.

The CDR3 nucleotides are TGTGCCAGCAGGGAAACTACCTATGACACAGATACGCAGTATTTT. Translation: CASRETTYDTDTQYF. This rearrangement joins TRBV2 to TRBJ2-3; D is ambiguous. V gave up 6 bases and J gave up 2 bases, with 15 bases separating them. The germline CDR1 and CDR2 sequences are SNHLY and FYNNEI. The CDR3 is made up of 15 amino acids.